A single sample gave rise to the 22 T cell receptor beta chains below, sequenced in a study of T cell clonality in common variable immunodeficiency. TCRdb's copy holds only in-frame clones and misses some; the assay was immunoSEQ multiplex PCR. Altogether 51,000 or so clones were found in the sample, and no singletons occur. Material: peripheral blood mononuclear cells. Receptors originate from a person aged 18 to 70 in good health.

This clone turned up a few times. Read sequence stops 3 residues before the CDR3 end, and the germline J gene provides the missing end. The rearrangement joins TRBV2 to TRBJ2-1, with 12 bases aligning to TRBD2. J was trimmed by 6 bases and V by 6 bases; bases with no gene match: 9. Germline CDR1 reads SNHLY; CDR2 reads FYNNEI. The CDR3 covers 16 residues. This CDR3 is CASSAQLAGGVNEQFF. CDR3 DNA (partial): TGTGCCAGCAGCGCTCAACTAGCGGGAGGAGTCAATGAG.

This clone appeared many times. The CDR3 is cut off 3 residues early in the read; its end comes from the germline J gene. The gene calls are TRBV7-9 and TRBJ2-7; D is perhaps TRBD2 (5 bases). V lost 3 bases and J lost 6, with 12 bases in between. This CDR3 spans 13 amino acids. Germline CDR1 and CDR2: SEHNR and FQNEAQ (reference sequence). CDR3 protein: CASSFFLRGEQYF. Partial CDR3 DNA: TGTGCCAGCAGCTTCTTTCTCCGGGGCGAG.

This clone was picked up many times. Read data end 3 residues before the CDR3 end; the end is taken from the germline J gene. The chain combines TRBV20-1 with TRBJ2-3; 7 nucleotides agree with TRBD2. Germline assignment: CDR1 DFQATT and CDR2 SNEGSKA (reference sequence). V lost 3 bases, J lost 1 base, and 10 bases stayed unmatched. The length of the CDR3 is 16 residues. The CDR3 protein is CSASPPDAGGTDTQYF. CDR3 DNA, as far as it was read: TGCAGTGCTAGCCCCCCGGACGCGGGGGGCACAGATACG.

This clone has at least ten counts. The CDR3 goes on 3 residues after the read ends, and that part is filled in from the germline J gene. This sequence joins TRBV20-1 and TRBJ2-5, with a tentative D call TRBD2 (6 bases). Germline lookup yields CDR1 DFQATT and CDR2 SNEGSKA (reference sequence). Trimming left V 6 bases short and J 3 bases short, with 20 bases between. This CDR3 has 15 amino acids. The CDR3 DNA, read in part, is TGCAGTGCCCTGCTAAGACTAGGAGAGAAAGAGACC. This translates into CSALLRLGEKET. The whole CDR3 region reads CSALLRLGEKETQYF.

This clone has a count of ten or more. The CDR3 is cut off 3 residues early in the read; its end comes from the germline J gene. The chain uses TRBV4-1 and TRBJ2-5; 8 bases match TRBD2. This CDR3 is built from 13 residues. The trim removed 5 bases at V and 5 bases at J, leaving 4 bases unmatched. CDR1 and CDR2 from the germline V gene are MGHRA and YSYEKL. CDR3 bases read: TGCGCCAGCAGCTGGACTAGCTCGGAGACC. Translating it yields CASSWTSSET. The full CDR3 sequence reads CASSWTSSETQYF.

This clone was found a few times. The read ends 3 residues shy of where the CDR3 ends; the end is completed using the germline J gene. The V gene is TRBV11-2, the J gene TRBJ2-7, with 9 bases identical to TRBD1. Germline V gene data show CDR1 as SGHAT and CDR2 as FQNNGV. CDR3 length: 14 residues. V trimming: 4 bases; J trimming: 2 bases; junction bases outside the gene matches: 3. The chain's CDR3 is CASSSRTGAYEQYF. CDR3 bases read: TGTGCCAGCAGCTCCCGGACAGGGGCCTACGAG.

This clone was picked up many times. The read falls 3 residues short of the CDR3 end, and the missing part is taken from the germline J gene. The chain recombines TRBV18 with TRBJ1-2, with D unresolved. Germline V lookup: CDR1 KGHSH, CDR2 LQKENI. CDR3 length: 17 residues. The DNA read from the CDR3 is TGTGCCAGCTCACCAGTTCCCGGGGTGGGCGGGAATCTCGGC. Protein: CASSPVPGVGGNLG. In full, the CDR3 reads CASSPVPGVGGNLGYTF.

This clone came up many times. With the read ending 3 residues before the CDR3 end, the germline J gene is used to fill in that end. This chain links TRBV29-1 with TRBJ2-3; D is ambiguous. CDR1 is SQVTM and CDR2 is ANQGSEA in the germline V gene. This CDR3 spans 12 amino acids. Trimming removed 2 bases from V and 3 bases from J, with 6 bases in between. This chain's CDR3 is CSVEIRTDTQYF. The sequenced CDR3 bases are TGCAGCGTTGAAATCCGGACAGATACG.

This clone was seen many times. The CDR3 extends 3 residues past the end of the read, so its final part is completed from the germline J gene. The V and J genes are TRBV16 and TRBJ2-7, with 8 bases lining up with TRBD1. Trimming removed 3 bases from V and 3 bases from J; junction bases left unmatched: 13. Germline-derived CDR1 and CDR2 are KGHSY and FQNENV. There are 17 residues in the CDR3. The CDR3 spells CASSHSTGATAYYEQYF. CDR3 DNA (partial): TGTGCCAGCAGCCATTCGACAGGGGCAACCGCCTACTACGAG.

At least ten counts were recorded for this clone. The read ends 3 residues early relative to the CDR3; the germline J gene fills the gap. J is TRBJ2-3 and V is TRBV5-1; the D is unclear. Trimming left V 4 bases short and J 1 base short, with 7 bases between. The CDR3 spans 13 residues. Per germline, CDR1 SGHRS and CDR2 YFSETQ. Incomplete CDR3 DNA: TGCGCCAGCAGCACACGGGGCACAGATACG. Encoded protein: CASSTRGTDT. The whole CDR3 protein reads CASSTRGTDTQYF.

This clone has ten or more counts. The read ends 3 residues before the CDR3 terminus; that terminus is restored from the germline J gene. The J gene is TRBJ1-2, the V gene TRBV6-1, with TRBD1 matching over 7 bases. The CDR3 totals 13 residues. V shed 2 bases, J shed 6 bases, and the junction held 3 bases outside the gene matches. The germline V gene has CDR1 MNHNS and CDR2 SASEGT. The CDR3 region is CASSERGHNGYTF. The DNA read from the CDR3 is TGTGCCAGCAGTGAAAGGGGGCACAATGGC.

The CDR3 region is CASSLRTSGGNEQFF. The covered CDR3 bases are TGTGCCAGCAGCCTCCGGACTAGCGGGGGGAATGAG. The chain links TRBV11-2 to TRBJ2-1; 14 nucleotides match TRBD2. The sequence runs out 3 residues before the end of the CDR3; the remainder is reconstructed from the germline J gene. The V gene's germline CDR1 is SGHAT and CDR2 FQNNGV. V lost 5 bases, J lost 7 bases, and 4 bases stayed unmatched. CDR3 length equals 15 residues.

This clone showed up many times. The sequenced part of the CDR3 DNA is TGTGCCAGCAGCTTAGCGGCCAGGGTGAACACTGAA. This encodes CASSLAARVNTE. The complete CDR3 reads CASSLAARVNTEAFF. The rearrangement uses TRBV7-9 and TRBJ1-1; D might be TRBD1 (5 bases). The read stops 3 residues short of the end of the CDR3; the missing end is completed from the germline J gene. The V gene lost 0 bases and the J gene lost 0 bases, with 8 bases spanning the gap. The germline CDR1 and CDR2 sequences are SEHNR and FQNEAQ (reference sequence). This CDR3 comprises 15 residues.

This clone was seen ten or more times. The observed sequence ends 3 residues before the CDR3 terminus, with the missing tail filled in from the germline J gene. The genes are TRBV19 and TRBJ2-5; the D is unclear. From germline, CDR1 is LNHDA and CDR2 SQIVND (reference sequence). This CDR3 is built from 13 residues. The V and J ends lost 3 bases and 5 bases respectively, with 10 bases between them. CDR3 DNA, as far as it was read: TGTGCCAGTAGTATGGGCTGGGTGGAGACC. Translation: CASSMGWVET. The entire CDR3 sequence reads CASSMGWVETQYF.

The sample holds many counts of this clone. The CDR3 region is CASSSSVALTYEQYF. The part of the CDR3 DNA that was read is TGTGCCAGCAGCTCCTCGGTTGCCCTCACCTACGAG. The rearrangement links TRBV7-2 to TRBJ2-7; D is unclear. The read terminates 3 residues ahead of where the CDR3 ends, so the germline J gene completes it. Per the germline V gene, CDR1 is SGHTA and CDR2 is FQGNSA. The CDR3 is 15 residues long. V dropped 4 bases and J dropped 2 bases, with 15 bases sitting between them.

Many counts were recorded for this clone. The sequenced CDR3 bases are TGCAGTGCCAACGGGTGGAACACTGAA. Translated: CSANGWNTE. In full, the CDR3 is CSANGWNTEAFF. This chain joins TRBV20-1 and TRBJ1-1; D call uncertain. Coverage ceases 3 residues before the CDR3 finishes, and the germline J gene fills in the end. The length of the CDR3 is 12 residues. V lost 6 bases, J lost 1 base, and 9 bases lay in between. From germline, CDR1 is DFQATT and CDR2 SNEGSKA (reference sequence).

This clone has at least ten counts. The CDR3 goes on 3 residues after the read ends, and that part is filled in from the germline J gene. The chain combines TRBV15 with TRBJ2-3, with 9 bases lining up with TRBD2. V dropped 2 bases and J dropped 1; count of bases not matched to a gene: 1. Germline CDR1 reads LNHNV; CDR2 reads YYDKDF (reference sequence). This CDR3 comprises 15 residues. The DNA read from the CDR3 is TGTGCCACCAGCAGAAGGACTAGCGGCACAGATACG. Protein product: CATSRRTSGTDT. The complete CDR3 reads CATSRRTSGTDTQYF.

This clone was observed many times. The CDR3 bases that were read are TGTGCCAGCAGCGGAGGAGGAGGGACTCCTCAGCCC. Amino acids: CASSGGGGTPQP. The full CDR3 protein reads CASSGGGGTPQPQHF. V and J are TRBV7-2 and TRBJ1-5, with D possibly being TRBD1 (5 bases). The CDR3 goes on 3 residues after the read ends, and that part is filled in from the germline J gene. Between the trimmed V and J ends, which lost 5 bases and 6 bases, there was a span of 17 bases. Germline V gene sequence: CDR1 SGHTA, CDR2 FQGNSA. The CDR3 has 15 residues. The full variable domain, its missing parts supplied by reference TRBV7-2 and TRBJ1-5, is GAGVSQSPSNKVTEKGKDVELRCDPISGHTALYWYRQSLGQGLEFLIYFQGNSAPDKSGLPSDRFSAERTGGSVSTLTIQRTQQEDSAVYLCASSGGGGTPQPQHFGDGTRLSIL.

This clone came up many times. Sequencing ends 3 residues short of the CDR3 end; the germline J gene provides the rest. The V and J genes are TRBV20-1 and TRBJ2-1; 9 bases agree with TRBD1. The CDR3 is 14 amino acids. The germline gives CDR1 DFQATT, CDR2 SNEGSKA (reference sequence). J lost 7 bases, V lost 2 bases, and 6 bases had no gene match. Incomplete CDR3 DNA: TGCAGTGCTAGACCGCGGGACAGGGAGAATGAG. This encodes CSARPRDRENE. The CDR3 as a whole reads CSARPRDRENEQFF.

The table lists this clone with many counts. The read falls 3 residues short of the CDR3 end, and the missing part is taken from the germline J gene. The J gene is TRBJ1-6, the V gene TRBV19; D uncertain. Germline CDR1 reads LNHDA; CDR2 reads SQIVND (reference sequence). This CDR3 is 16 amino acids long. The V end lost 0 bases, the J end lost 10 bases, and 16 bases lay between the germline ends. Incomplete CDR3 DNA: TGTGCCAGTAGTATAGATCTTGACACCAGCGGGTCACCC. Translation gives CASSIDLDTSGSP. Given in full, the CDR3 is CASSIDLDTSGSPLHF.

This clone was recorded at least ten times. From the germline J gene comes the end of the CDR3, since the read stops 3 residues before it. The gene calls are TRBV14 and TRBJ2-2; 7 nucleotides align to TRBD1. V trimming: 4 bases; J trimming: 5 bases; junction bases outside the gene matches: 10. CDR1 is SGHDN and CDR2 is FVKESK in the germline V gene. The CDR3 sequence is 16 residues long. The CDR3 here is CASSRNRGLRTGELFF. The sequenced CDR3 bases are TGTGCCAGCAGCCGTAACAGGGGCCTCAGGACCGGGGAG.

This clone was seen repeatedly, ten times or more. The CDR3 goes on 3 residues after the read ends, and that part is filled in from the germline J gene. The chain has TRBV28 and TRBJ2-3; 12 bases map to TRBD1. Germline loops: CDR1 MDHEN, CDR2 SYDVKM. The CDR3 length is 17 residues. Trimming took 4 bases from V and 2 from J; bases not matched to a gene: 7. The sequenced CDR3 bases are TGTGCCAGCAGTTCCCCGGGGACAGGGGGCTACACAGATACG. Translation gives CASSSPGTGGYTDT. The whole CDR3 protein reads CASSSPGTGGYTDTQYF.